These 4 T cell receptor beta chains share one sample of origin, sequenced in a study of blood T cell repertoires in COVID-19. Data came from immunoSEQ multiplex PCR; TCRdb stores just in-frame clones and leaves some out. The sample holds approximately 440,000 clones; about nine tenths are singletons and the top ten take 0.6% to 0.7%. The sample consisted of PBMCs or T cells enriched from blood (not recorded which). Source of these receptors: a man younger than 35 who had recovered from COVID-19.

The genes are TRBV7-3 and TRBJ2-3, with a possible D match to TRBD2 (6 bases). The CDR3 runs to 15 residues. Germline V CDR1 and CDR2: SGHTA, FQGTGA. V was trimmed by 5 bases and J by 0 bases, leaving 12 bases between them. The CDR3 protein is CASSMGLSSTDTQYF. CDR3 nucleotides: TGTGCCAGCAGCATGGGACTGTCTAGCACAGATACGCAGTATTTT.

The chain recombines TRBV5-4 with TRBJ1-6; TRBD1 matches at 10 bases. The V segment lost 4 bases and the J segment 6 bases; nucleotides outside the gene matches: 4. This CDR3 has 15 residues. Germline V lookup: CDR1 SGHNT, CDR2 YYREEE (reference sequence). The CDR3 region has the DNA TGTGCCAGCAGCGCCCGGGACAGGGGTAATTCACCCCTCCACTTT. Its translation: CASSARDRGNSPLHF.

J is TRBJ2-3 and V is TRBV7-8; D gene uncertain. The V gene lost 1 base and the J gene lost 4 bases, with 9 bases spanning the gap. CDR1 and CDR2 from the germline V gene are SGHVS and FQNEAQ. CDR3 length: 14 residues. The CDR3 is CASSLGVVSDTQYF. CDR3 DNA: TGTGCCAGCAGCTTAGGTGTAGTCTCAGATACGCAGTATTTT.

J is TRBJ2-6 and V is TRBV3-1 (or the pseudogene TRBV3-2), with D possibly being TRBD1 (6 bases). This CDR3 has 16 residues. Germline CDR1 is LGHDT and CDR2 is YNNKEL (reference sequence). The V gene lost 2 bases and the J gene lost 4 bases, with 12 bases spanning the gap. The CDR3 DNA reads as TGTGCCAGCAGCCAAACTCGACAGGCCGGGGCCAACGTCCTGACTTTC. This encodes CASSQTRQAGANVLTF.